The 26 T cell receptor beta chains given below trace back to one sample, sequenced in a study of T cell responses to AZD1222 COVID-19 vaccine. Profiled with immunoSEQ multiplex PCR; TCRdb holds only in-frame clones, not every one. The sample has 60,000 to 85,000 clones; around three quarters are singletons. The sequencing used peripheral blood, collected 28 days after the second dose of the MenACWY control vaccine. These receptors were obtained from an adult who received the MenACWY meningococcal vaccine as a control.

The rearrangement uses TRBV14 and TRBJ1-1; D remains unclear. CDR3 length: 12 residues. Germline lookup yields CDR1 SGHDN and CDR2 FVKESK. V was pared by 1 base and J by 3 bases, with 3 bases between. CDR3 sequence: CASSQAYTEAFF. For the CDR3, the DNA is TGTGCCAGCAGCCAAGCGTACACTGAAGCTTTCTTT.

The gene calls are TRBV4-1 and TRBJ2-3; no clear D gene. Trimming left V 1 base short and J 0 bases short, with 8 bases between. The germline V gene encodes CDR1 MGHRA and CDR2 YSYEKL. This CDR3 has 15 residues. The CDR3 nucleotides read TGCGCCAGCAGCCAAGGAATTCTTAGCACAGATACGCAGTATTTT. Translation gives CASSQGILSTDTQYF.

V usage is TRBV5-1 and J usage is TRBJ2-5, with 14 nucleotides matching TRBD2. This CDR3 region has 16 residues. CDR1 and CDR2 (germline): SGHRS, YFSETQ. The junction had 2 bases not matched to a gene; V was cut back by 2 bases and J by 2 bases. The CDR3 nucleotides are TGCGCCAGCAGCTTCGGACTAGCGGGGGGACAAGAGACCCAGTACTTC. Residues: CASSFGLAGGQETQYF.

The V gene is TRBV3-1 (or the pseudogene TRBV3-2), the J gene TRBJ1-2; D possibly corresponds to TRBD1 (6 bases). Trimming shortened V by 5 bases and J by 10 bases, and 14 bases separated the two germline ends. Germline assignment: CDR1 LGHDT and CDR2 YNNKEL (reference sequence). The CDR3 has 12 amino acids. The CDR3 loop is CASSALGGHYTF. CDR3 sequence (DNA): TGTGCCAGCAGCGCCCTAGGGGGACACTACACCTTC.

Concerning this clone: One junction end disagrees with the germline gene, perhaps due to a read error. This sequence joins TRBV7-7 and TRBJ2-1, with TRBD1 as a possible D gene (6 bases). This CDR3 comprises 18 residues. Germline CDR1 and CDR2: SSHAT and FNYEAQ (reference sequence). This chain's CDR3 is CASTRRQGTRGSYNEQFF. CDR3 sequence (DNA): TGTGCTAGCACCCGCAGGCAAGGGACACGAGGCTCCTACAATGAGCAGTTCTTC.

The J gene is TRBJ1-1, the V gene TRBV29-1; maybe TRBD1 (5 bases). CDR3 length: 15 residues. The germline CDR1 and CDR2 sequences are SQVTM and ANQGSEA. V was trimmed by 4 bases and J by 5 bases, leaving 20 bases between them. The CDR3 here is CSVVGRQGPSTEAFF. In DNA, the CDR3 is TGCAGCGTTGTCGGGCGTCAGGGACCCTCAACTGAAGCTTTCTTT.

This clone was counted a few times. The chain joins TRBV30 to TRBJ2-1, with D unclear. CDR3 length: 13 residues. Trimming removed 2 bases at V and 10 bases at J, with 15 bases between. The germline V gene has CDR1 GTSNPN and CDR2 SVGIG (reference sequence). DNA for the CDR3: TGTGCCTGGAGTTCGTTCGGCCGTATGGAGCAGTTCTTC. Residues: CAWSSFGRMEQFF.

V and J are TRBV6-5 and TRBJ2-7; 9 nucleotides align to TRBD1. The CDR3 runs to 14 residues. V gave up 4 bases and J gave up 4 bases; unmatched junction bases: 5. Looked up from germline, CDR1 is MNHEY and CDR2 is SVGAGI. The CDR3 DNA sequence: TGTGCCAGCAGTTCCGGGACAGGGACATACGAGCAGTACTTC. Its protein product is CASSSGTGTYEQYF.

The CDR3 sequence: CSASAGNYGYTF. As DNA, the CDR3 is TGCAGTGCTAGTGCGGGGAACTATGGCTACACCTTC. The chain has TRBV20-1 and TRBJ1-2; D remains unclear. V lost 3 bases and J 2 bases, leaving 7 bases between the germline ends. Germline V lookup: CDR1 DFQATT, CDR2 SNEGSKA (reference sequence). The CDR3 sequence is 12 residues long.

The chain combines TRBV19 with TRBJ2-4, with 8 bases identical to TRBD2. This CDR3 has 14 amino acids. V trimming: 8 bases; J trimming: 11 bases; junction bases outside the gene matches: 14. Germline V gene data show CDR1 as LNHDA and CDR2 as SQIVND (reference sequence). CDR3 in amino acids: CASGSSGDSGVQYF. The CDR3 DNA reads as TGTGCCAGTGGTAGTAGCGGGGATTCTGGGGTTCAGTACTTC. The entire variable domain, with the rest obtained from reference TRBV19 and TRBJ2-4, is as follows: DGGITQSPKYLFRKEGQNVTLSCEQNLNHDAMYWYRQDPGQGLRLIYYSQIVNDFQKGDIAEGYSVSREKKESFPLTVTSAQKNPTAFYLCASGSSGDSGVQYFGAGTRLSVL.

There are a few counts of this clone. The J gene is TRBJ2-3, the V gene TRBV18; D gene ambiguous. The CDR3 contains 15 residues. Germline V gives CDR1 KGHSH, CDR2 LQKENI. V was trimmed by 1 base and J by 4 bases, leaving 12 bases between them. The CDR3 DNA sequence: TGTGCCAGCTCACCACTCGGTGTGGGATCAGATACGCAGTATTTT. Its translation is CASSPLGVGSDTQYF.

The chain couples TRBV3-1 (or the pseudogene TRBV3-2) to TRBJ2-7, with D perhaps assigned TRBD1 or TRBD2 (6 bases each). Germline V gene sequence: CDR1 LGHDT, CDR2 YNNKEL (reference sequence). The CDR3 extends over 14 amino acids. The V end was cut by 4 bases, the J end by 0 bases, with 10 bases between. The CDR3 DNA follows: TGTGCCAGCAGCCCGGAGGGGGTCTCCTACGAGCAGTACTTC. This encodes CASSPEGVSYEQYF.

This clone was detected only a few times. J is TRBJ2-3 and V is TRBV7-8; D perhaps matches TRBD1 (6 bases). CDR1 SGHVS and CDR2 FQNEAQ come from the germline V gene. The CDR3 covers 15 residues. Deletions cut 6 bases from V and 1 base from J, with 14 bases between. CDR3 residues: CASSLAGQRTDTQYF. The CDR3 region has the DNA TGTGCCAGCAGTCTAGCAGGACAGCGCACAGATACGCAGTATTTT.

The chain recombines TRBV2 with TRBJ2-1; D is uncertain. The V gene lost 6 bases and the J gene lost 4 bases, with 10 bases spanning the gap. CDR1 and CDR2 from the germline V gene are SNHLY and FYNNEI. The length of the CDR3 is 13 residues. Here the CDR3 DNA reads TGTGCCAGCAGCCCCGGGCCTTACAATGAGCAGTTCTTC. It yields the protein CASSPGPYNEQFF.

The chain joins TRBV28 to TRBJ1-2, with D possibly being TRBD1 (6 bases). Germline V gene data show CDR1 as MDHEN and CDR2 as SYDVKM. CDR3 length: 13 amino acids. Trimming took off 3 bases at V and 8 bases at J, with 13 bases between the two ends. In DNA form, the CDR3 reads TGTGCCAGCAGTTTCCTCACAGGGAGCGGCTACACCTTC. Protein product: CASSFLTGSGYTF.

The chain joins TRBV4-3 to TRBJ1-1, with 7 bases lining up with TRBD1. CDR1 and CDR2 (germline): LGHNA, YSLEER. This CDR3 spans 14 amino acids. J was trimmed by 1 base and V by 9 bases; bases with no gene match: 8. The CDR3 loop reads CASGDWTGNTEAFF. The CDR3, as DNA: TGCGCCAGTGGGGACTGGACAGGGAACACTGAAGCTTTCTTT.

V usage is TRBV6-1 and J usage is TRBJ1-3; weak D call: TRBD1 (5 bases). This CDR3 has 14 amino acids. Germline loops: CDR1 MNHNS, CDR2 SASEGT. Trimming stripped 3 bases from V and 3 bases from J, with 9 bases between. The CDR3 sequence is CASSEGRDGNTIYF. In DNA form, the CDR3 reads TGTGCCAGCAGTGAGGGCAGGGATGGAAACACCATATATTTT.

This clone was counted only a few times. This chain joins TRBV19 and TRBJ2-7; D call uncertain. CDR3 length: 14 amino acids. CDR1 and CDR2 (germline): LNHDA, SQIVND (reference sequence). The germline V and J ends were trimmed by 8 bases and 0 bases, with 14 bases remaining between them. CDR3 region: CASRLSANSYEQYF. The CDR3 region has the DNA TGTGCCAGTCGATTATCGGCGAACTCCTACGAGCAGTACTTC.

To note about this clone: Different DNA sequences within this sample yield the same CDR3. This chain connects TRBV9 to TRBJ1-2, with D hard to call. Trimming took off 0 bases at V and 0 bases at J, with 3 bases between the two ends. The CDR3 length is 13 residues. Germline lookup yields CDR1 SGDLS and CDR2 YYNGEE. The CDR3 nucleotides read TGTGCCAGCAGCGTAGGTACTAACTATGGCTACACCTTC. Protein product: CASSVGTNYGYTF.

This chain connects TRBV29-1 to TRBJ1-2; the D gene is possibly TRBD1 (5 bases). Deletions cut 4 bases from V and 3 bases from J, with 12 bases between. The CDR3 is 13 amino acids. Germline V gene lookup returns CDR1 SQVTM and CDR2 ANQGSEA. CDR3 loop: CSVVTGTDYGYTF. The CDR3 DNA sequence: TGCAGCGTTGTTACCGGGACGGACTATGGCTACACCTTC.

The chain is built from TRBV7-9 and TRBJ1-2; 7 bases align to TRBD1. Germline CDR1 SEHNR, CDR2 FQNEAQ (reference sequence). The CDR3 sequence is 12 residues long. The V segment lost 3 bases and the J segment 8 bases; nucleotides outside the gene matches: 3. CDR3 in amino acids: CASSFNRGGYTF. For the CDR3, the DNA is TGTGCCAGCAGCTTTAACAGGGGAGGCTACACCTTC. The variable domain in full, with the rest retrieved from reference TRBV7-9 and TRBJ1-2, is DTGVSQNPRHKITKRGQNVTFRCDPISEHNRLYWYRQTLGQGPEFLTYFQNEAQLEKSRLLSDRFSAERPKGSFSTLEIQRTEQGDSAMYLCASSFNRGGYTFGSGTRLTVV.

The rearrangement joins TRBV5-6 to TRBJ1-4; D call uncertain. The germline V gene has CDR1 SGHDT and CDR2 YYEEEE. The germline V and J ends were trimmed by 2 bases and 3 bases, with 8 bases remaining between them. The CDR3 has 14 residues. The CDR3 coding sequence is TGTGCCAGCAGCTTTCGTGACTCTAATGAAAAACTGTTTTTT. Its translation is CASSFRDSNEKLFF.

This clone was observed once. V usage is TRBV6-5 and J usage is TRBJ2-7; 7 bases agree with TRBD1. Germline-derived CDR1 and CDR2 are MNHEY and SVGAGI. There are 14 residues in the CDR3. Germline trimming cut 6 bases from V and 6 bases from J; bases unmatched to any gene: 11. The CDR3 coding sequence is TGTGCCAGCAGACTGGACAGGTCTATTGCCGAGCAGTACTTC. This encodes CASRLDRSIAEQYF.

This clone turned up a few times. The chain recombines TRBV19 with TRBJ1-1; D is uncertain. Trimming pared 8 bases from V and 1 base from J, leaving 11 bases between. The CDR3 spans 13 residues. CDR1 is LNHDA, CDR2 SQIVND, per germline (reference sequence). Here the CDR3 DNA reads TGTGCCAGTGCCTTTATAGGGAACACTGAAGCTTTCTTT. This translates into CASAFIGNTEAFF.

This clone came up once. This chain connects TRBV14 to TRBJ1-1; D gene unclear. Trimming took 0 bases from V and 1 from J, leaving 18 bases between them. This CDR3 has 18 amino acids. Germline assignment: CDR1 SGHDN and CDR2 FVKESK. The CDR3 nucleotides are TGTGCCAGCAGCCAAGAAGCGTGGGTGGCCCGGAGGAACACTGAAGCTTTCTTT. Translation: CASSQEAWVARRNTEAFF.

This clone has only a few counts. The rearrangement links TRBV9 to TRBJ2-2; the D gene is possibly TRBD1 (6 bases). The germline CDR1 and CDR2 sequences are SGDLS and YYNGEE. Trimming stripped 3 bases from V and 4 bases from J, with 13 bases between. The CDR3 is 15 amino acids. The CDR3 spells CASSAPGAGTGELFF. The CDR3 DNA sequence: TGTGCCAGCAGCGCCCCAGGGGCGGGCACCGGGGAGCTGTTTTTT.